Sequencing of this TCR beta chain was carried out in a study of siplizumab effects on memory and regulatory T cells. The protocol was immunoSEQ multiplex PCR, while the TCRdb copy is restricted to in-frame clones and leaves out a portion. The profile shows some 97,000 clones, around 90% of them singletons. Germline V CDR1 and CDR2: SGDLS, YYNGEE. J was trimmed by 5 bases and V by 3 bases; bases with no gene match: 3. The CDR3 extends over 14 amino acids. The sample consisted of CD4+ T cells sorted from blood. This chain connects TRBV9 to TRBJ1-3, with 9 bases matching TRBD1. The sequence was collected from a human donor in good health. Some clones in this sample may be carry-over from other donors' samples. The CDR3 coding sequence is TGTGCCAGCAGCGCCGGGACAGGGCGAAACACCATATATTTT. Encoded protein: CASSAGTGRNTIYF. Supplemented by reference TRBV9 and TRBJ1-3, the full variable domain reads DSGVTQTPKHLITATGQRVTLRCSPRSGDLSVYWYQQSLDQGLQFLIQYYNGEERAKGNILERFSAQQFPDLHSELNLSSLELGDSALYFCASSAGTGRNTIYFGEGSWLTVV.